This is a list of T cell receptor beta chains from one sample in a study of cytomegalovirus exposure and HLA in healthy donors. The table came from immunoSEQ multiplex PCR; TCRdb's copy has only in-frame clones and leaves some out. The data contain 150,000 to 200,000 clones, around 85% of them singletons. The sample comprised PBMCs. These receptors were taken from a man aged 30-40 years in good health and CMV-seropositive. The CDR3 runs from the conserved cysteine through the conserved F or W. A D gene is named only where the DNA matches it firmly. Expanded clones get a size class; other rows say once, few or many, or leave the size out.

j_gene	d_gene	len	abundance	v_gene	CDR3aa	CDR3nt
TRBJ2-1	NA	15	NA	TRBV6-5	CASSYRDFSYNEQFF	TGTGCCAGCAGTTACCGGGATTTCTCCTACAATGAGCAGTTCTTC
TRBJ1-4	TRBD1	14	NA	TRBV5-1	CASSAGTGDEKLFF	TGCGCCAGCAGCGCCGGGACAGGGGATGAAAAACTGTTTTTT
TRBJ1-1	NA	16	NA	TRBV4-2	CASSQDSTGVNTEAFF	TGTGCCAGCAGCCAAGACTCGACAGGAGTAAACACTGAAGCTTTCTTT
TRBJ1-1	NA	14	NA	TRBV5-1	CASSFRDSNTEAFF	TGCGCCAGCAGCTTCCGGGACTCTAACACTGAAGCTTTCTTT
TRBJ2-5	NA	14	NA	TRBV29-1	CSVEGHPDQETQYF	TGCAGCGTTGAAGGACACCCCGACCAAGAGACCCAGTACTTC
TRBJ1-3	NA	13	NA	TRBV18	CASSREAGNTIYF	TGTGCCAGCTCACGGGAGGCTGGAAACACCATATATTTT
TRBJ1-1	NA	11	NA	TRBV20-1	CSARSGDLRFF	TGCAGTGCCCGATCGGGGGACCTCCGTTTTTTT
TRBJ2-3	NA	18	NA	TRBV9	CASSVVGGGVRGTDTQYF	TGTGCCAGCAGCGTAGTAGGCGGAGGGGTAAGAGGCACAGATACGCAGTATTTT
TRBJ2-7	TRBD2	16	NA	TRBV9	CASSVGLAGGTYEQYF	TGTGCCAGCAGCGTAGGGCTAGCGGGGGGCACCTACGAGCAGTACTTC
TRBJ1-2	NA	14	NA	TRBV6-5	CASSHYDTRGGYTF	TGTGCCAGCAGTCACTACGACACCAGGGGAGGCTACACCTTC
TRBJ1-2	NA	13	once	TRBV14	CASSHRGNYGYTF	TGTGCCAGCAGCCATCGGGGTAACTATGGCTACACCTTC
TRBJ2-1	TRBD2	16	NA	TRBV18	CASSPRWGGDYNEQFF	TGTGCCAGCTCACCACGGTGGGGGGGGGACTACAATGAGCAGTTCTTC
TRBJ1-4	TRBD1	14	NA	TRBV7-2	CASSPQQGSEKLFF	TGTGCCAGCAGCCCCCAACAGGGGAGCGAAAAACTGTTTTTT
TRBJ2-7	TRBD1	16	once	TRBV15	CATSSSRTGSPYEQYF	TGTGCCACCAGCAGTTCCAGGACAGGGAGTCCCTACGAGCAGTACTTC
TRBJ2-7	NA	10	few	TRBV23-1	CPKPRSEQYF	TGCCCCAAACCCCGGTCCGAGCAGTACTTC
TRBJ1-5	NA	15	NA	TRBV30	CAWSRGSGDNQPQHF	TGTGCCTGGAGTAGGGGGTCCGGAGACAATCAGCCCCAGCATTTT
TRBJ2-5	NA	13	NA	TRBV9	CASSPRLIETQYF	TGTGCCAGCAGCCCCCGACTTATCGAGACCCAGTACTTC
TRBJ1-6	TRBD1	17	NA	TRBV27	CASSLAGTGAYNSPLHF	TGTGCCAGCAGTTTAGCCGGGACAGGGGCCTATAATTCACCCCTCCACTTT
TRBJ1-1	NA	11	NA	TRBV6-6	CASSLGGEAFF	TGTGCCAGCAGTTTGGGGGGGGAAGCTTTCTTT
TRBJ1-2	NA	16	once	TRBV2	CASTLVVSTPGYGYTF	TGTGCCAGCACTCTTGTGGTTTCAACACCAGGCTATGGCTACACCTTC
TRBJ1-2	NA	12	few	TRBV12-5	CASGLGGYGYTF	TGTGCTAGTGGTTTGGGAGGATATGGCTACACCTTC
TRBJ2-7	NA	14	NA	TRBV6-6	CASSPRGAPYEQYF	TGTGCCAGCAGCCCTCGTGGGGCCCCCTACGAGCAGTACTTC
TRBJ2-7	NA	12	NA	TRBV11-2	CASSPRLVEQYF	TGTGCCAGCAGCCCGCGACTAGTCGAGCAGTACTTC
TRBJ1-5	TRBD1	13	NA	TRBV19	CASRRQGGQPQHF	TGTGCCAGTAGACGACAGGGGGGGCAGCCCCAGCATTTT